This passage covers 14 T cell receptor beta chains from one sample sequenced in a study of cytomegalovirus exposure and HLA in healthy donors (dated by TCRdb to the late 2010s). The library was made by the immunoSEQ multiplex PCR assay. For the multiplex PCR, a mixture combining 60 forward primers for TCR Vbeta segments and 13 reverse primers for TCR Jbeta segments was used. Held by TCRdb, this immuneACCESS table contains in-frame sequences only and omits some clones. Under half of the omission traces to an unresolved V gene where checked; the cause of the rest is unknown. For this sample the table gives roughly 150,000 clones, of which roughly 85% were detected only once. Less than 4% of the sample is taken by the ten largest. The specimen sequenced was PBMCs. Source of these receptors: a male donor in good health and CMV-seronegative.

The genes are TRBV11-3 and TRBJ2-7; 7 bases agree with TRBD1. The length of the CDR3 is 14 residues. V trimming: 6 bases; J trimming: 2 bases; junction bases outside the gene matches: 7. Germline CDR1 is SGHNT and CDR2 is YENEEA. DNA of the CDR3: TGTGCCAGCAGTTCCCGGGACAGCCCCTACGAGCAGTACTTC. It specifies CASSSRDSPYEQYF.

The chain links TRBV7-9 to TRBJ2-7; D gene uncertain. Deletions cut 0 bases from V and 5 bases from J, with 5 bases between. Germline assignment: CDR1 SEHNR and CDR2 FQNEAQ (reference sequence). The CDR3 spans 12 residues. The CDR3 bases are TGTGCCAGCAGCTTAGCGCGAAACGAGCAGTACTTC. Its translation is CASSLARNEQYF.

This clone was counted between two and nine times. This chain uses TRBV9 with TRBJ1-1; TRBD1 matches 7 bases. V shed 3 bases and J 2 bases; nucleotides not matched to a gene: 4. The CDR3 has 14 residues. Germline V gene lookup returns CDR1 SGDLS and CDR2 YYNGEE. In DNA, the CDR3 is TGTGCCAGCAGCGAACAGGGGAGTAACACTGAAGCTTTCTTT. It codes for CASSEQGSNTEAFF.

This chain uses TRBV9 with TRBJ2-2; 12 bases agree with TRBD2. CDR1 SGDLS and CDR2 YYNGEE come from the germline V gene. The CDR3 has 16 amino acids. V was pared by 0 bases and J by 5 bases, with 2 bases of the junction left unmatched. The DNA for the CDR3 is TGTGCCAGCAGCGTAGGTGGACTAGCGGGAACCGGGGAGCTGTTTTTT. It encodes CASSVGGLAGTGELFF. Full variable domain (outside the CDR3, taken from reference TRBV9 and TRBJ2-2): DSGVTQTPKHLITATGQRVTLRCSPRSGDLSVYWYQQSLDQGLQFLIQYYNGEERAKGNILERFSAQQFPDLHSELNLSSLELGDSALYFCASSVGGLAGTGELFFGEGSRLTVL.

The V and J genes are TRBV4-1 and TRBJ1-2; D uncertain. V was cut by 2 bases and J by 7 bases, with 26 bases left in between. Per germline, CDR1 MGHRA and CDR2 YSYEKL. This CDR3 is 18 amino acids long. The CDR3 DNA reads TGCGCCAGCAGCCAACCCGTGCGAGGGCCTCAAGGGTTTTCTGGCTACACCTTC. This sequence encodes CASSQPVRGPQGFSGYTF.

This chain connects TRBV2 to TRBJ1-6, with D unresolved. Germline V lookup: CDR1 SNHLY, CDR2 FYNNEI. There are 15 residues in the CDR3. The V end was cut by 3 bases, the J end by 1 base, with 7 bases between. CDR3 sequence (DNA): TGTGCCAGCAGTGATTCGGTTTCCTATAATTCACCCCTCCACTTT. This translates into CASSDSVSYNSPLHF. Looking up the rest from reference TRBV2 and TRBJ1-6 gives the full variable domain: EPEVTQTPSHQVTQMGQEVILRCVPISNHLYFYWYRQILGQKVEFLVSFYNNEISEKSEIFDDQFSVERPDGSNFTLKIRSTKLEDSAMYFCASSDSVSYNSPLHFGNGTRLTVT.

This clone was detected once. V and J are TRBV28 and TRBJ1-1, with 7 bases that match TRBD1. In germline, CDR1 is MDHEN, CDR2 SYDVKM. This CDR3 has 14 amino acids. V shed 3 bases, J shed 10 bases, and the junction held 11 bases outside the gene matches. In DNA, the CDR3 is TGTGCCAGCAGTTTTACAGGGGCTAAAGTACGAGCTTTCTTT. Protein: CASSFTGAKVRAFF. The full variable domain, completed using reference TRBV28 and TRBJ1-1, is DVKVTQSSRYLVKRTGEKVFLECVQDMDHENMFWYRQDPGLGLRLIYFSYDVKMKEKGDIPEGYSVSREKKERFSLILESASTNQTSMYLCASSFTGAKVRAFFGQGTRLTVV.

This clone turned up a few times. V is TRBV19 and J is TRBJ1-1; 11 nucleotides align to TRBD1. V shed 6 bases, J shed 6 bases, and the junction held 12 bases outside the gene matches. Germline V gives CDR1 LNHDA, CDR2 SQIVND (reference sequence). This CDR3 has 16 amino acids. The DNA for the CDR3 is TGTGCCAGTAGCCCCTTTGGACAGGGGGCGTTTCCTGAAGCTTTCTTT. Translating it yields CASSPFGQGAFPEAFF. Full variable domain (outside the CDR3, taken from reference TRBV19 and TRBJ1-1): DGGITQSPKYLFRKEGQNVTLSCEQNLNHDAMYWYRQDPGQGLRLIYYSQIVNDFQKGDIAEGYSVSREKKESFPLTVTSAQKNPTAFYLCASSPFGQGAFPEAFFGQGTRLTVV.

Here the CDR3 DNA reads TGTGCCAGCAGCCAAGCTTCAGGCCCTGGGCAGTACTTC. This encodes CASSQASGPGQYF. J is TRBJ2-7 and V is TRBV14; D is uncertain. Germline V CDR1 and CDR2: SGHDN, FVKESK. V lost 1 base, J lost 9 bases, and 13 bases lay in between. The CDR3 length is 13 residues.

As for this clone: The junction differs from germline at one of its ends, possibly a read error. The chain links TRBV6-1 to TRBJ1-2; 7 nucleotides agree with TRBD1. This CDR3 is 14 amino acids long. Germline lookup yields CDR1 MNHNS and CDR2 SASEGT. The CDR3, as DNA: TGTGCCAGCAGCGAAGGAGGGGGCGCGAAGGGCTACACCTTC. It translates to CASSEGGGAKGYTF.

This clone has only a few counts. V usage is TRBV2 and J usage is TRBJ2-7; TRBD2 agrees at 11 bases. The CDR3 has 15 amino acids. Losses at the gene ends were 6 bases for V and 1 base for J; bases not matched to a gene: 5. Germline V CDR1 and CDR2: SNHLY, FYNNEI. CDR3 loop: CASRDTSGRSYEQYF. The CDR3 nucleotides read TGTGCCAGCAGGGATACTAGCGGGAGATCCTACGAGCAGTACTTC. The variable domain in full, completed from reference TRBV2 and TRBJ2-7, reads EPEVTQTPSHQVTQMGQEVILRCVPISNHLYFYWYRQILGQKVEFLVSFYNNEISEKSEIFDDQFSVERPDGSNFTLKIRSTKLEDSAMYFCASRDTSGRSYEQYFGPGTRLTVT.

This clone was recorded a few times. The chain links TRBV27 to TRBJ1-2; weak D call: TRBD1 (6 bases). Trimming pared 6 bases from V and 3 bases from J, leaving 8 bases between. The CDR3 is 12 residues long. CDR1 is MNHEY and CDR2 is SMNVEV in the germline V gene (reference sequence). CDR3: CASRGGYYGYTF. As DNA, the CDR3 is TGTGCCAGCAGAGGGGGTTACTATGGCTACACCTTC.

The rearrangement joins TRBV5-4 to TRBJ2-5; 8 nucleotides line up with TRBD2. Germline V CDR1 and CDR2: SGHNT, YYREEE (reference sequence). The CDR3 totals 14 residues. Trimming took 4 bases from V and 3 from J; bases not matched to a gene: 5. The CDR3 region is CASSQGLEEETQYF. For the CDR3, the DNA is TGTGCCAGCAGCCAGGGACTAGAAGAAGAGACCCAGTACTTC.

In its sample, this clone was seen a few times. The chain links TRBV7-2 to TRBJ2-2; TRBD2 agrees at 13 bases. Trimming at V came to 3 bases and at J to 0 bases, leaving 7 bases not matched to a gene. Looked up from germline, CDR1 is SGHTA and CDR2 is FQGNSA. The CDR3 is 19 residues long. Here the CDR3 DNA reads TGTGCCAGCAGCTTGGGACGGACTAGCGGGGGCGCGAACACCGGGGAGCTGTTTTTT. This gives the protein CASSLGRTSGGANTGELFF.